One TCR beta chain is described in this entry. Its antigen is not identified. The data are from a study of CD8 T cells in ankylosing spondylitis. Notes on the study in general: Disease-linked clones were found to be CD8+ and relatively rare in peripheral blood. Ankylosing spondylitis blood appeared to carry a characteristic TCR beta motif of several highly homologous variants.

Libraries for TCR beta were made by quantitative 5'-RACE with molecular barcodes. TCRdb reanalysed the 5' RACE reads using MiXCR and keeps one entry per CDR3 protein. This sample has just under 550,000 distinct CDR3 sequences, with more than 9.5% found just once. The CDR3 loop spans 13 amino acids. Unmatched junction bases numbered 6, after V lost 6 bases and J lost 2 bases. In germline, CDR1 is SQVTM, CDR2 ANQGSEA. Sequenced material: blood, either unsorted or a sorted T cell fraction (not recorded which). This sequence joins TRBV29-1 and TRBJ1-2; 7 bases map to TRBD1. This receptor was obtained from a male donor with ankylosing spondylitis. The CDR3 nucleotides read TGCAGCGTCCAGGGACAGAACAACTATGGCTACACCTTC. Translating it yields CSVQGQNNYGYTF.